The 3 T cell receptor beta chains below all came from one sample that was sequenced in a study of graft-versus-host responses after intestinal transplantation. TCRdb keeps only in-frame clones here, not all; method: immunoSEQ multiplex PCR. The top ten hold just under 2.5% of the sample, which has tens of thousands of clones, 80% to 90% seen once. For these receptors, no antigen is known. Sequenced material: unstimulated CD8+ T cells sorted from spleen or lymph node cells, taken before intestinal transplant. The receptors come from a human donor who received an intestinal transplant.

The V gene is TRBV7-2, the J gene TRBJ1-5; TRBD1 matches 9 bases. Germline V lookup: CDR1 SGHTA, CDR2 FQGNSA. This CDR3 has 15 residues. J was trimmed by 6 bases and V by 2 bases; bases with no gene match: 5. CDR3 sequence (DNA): TGTGCCAGCAGCTTAAGGGGACAGGGAATTCAGCCCCAGCATTTT. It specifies CASSLRGQGIQPQHF.

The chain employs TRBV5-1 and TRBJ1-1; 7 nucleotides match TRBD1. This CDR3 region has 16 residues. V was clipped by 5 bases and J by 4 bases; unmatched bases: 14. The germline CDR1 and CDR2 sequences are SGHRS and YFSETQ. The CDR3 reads CASSEGQSEEGTEAFF. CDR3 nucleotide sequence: TGCGCCAGCAGTGAGGGACAGTCAGAGGAGGGCACTGAAGCTTTCTTT.

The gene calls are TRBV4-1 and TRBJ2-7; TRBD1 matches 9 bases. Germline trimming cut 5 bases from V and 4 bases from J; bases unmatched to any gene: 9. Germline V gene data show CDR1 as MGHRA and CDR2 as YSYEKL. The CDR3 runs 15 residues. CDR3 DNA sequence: TGCGCCAGCAGCTTAACCGGGACAGGGTCATACGAGCAGTACTTC. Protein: CASSLTGTGSYEQYF.